This T cell receptor (beta chain) was identified during a study of molecular identifiers for immune sequencing clone quantification. Study-wide points: Detection of one spiked Jurkat cell's TCR RNA reportedly worked in about a million naive cells.

MiXCR was run by TCRdb on the PCR reads, yielding one entry per CDR3 protein. The data hold some 100,000 distinct CDR3 sequences, with under 40% observed a single time. This clonotype showed up many times. Antigen specificity is unknown. Trimming stripped 1 base from V and 1 base from J, with 9 bases between. The CDR3 is made up of 15 amino acids. The receptor was isolated from a human donor in good health. Some libraries in this study had Jurkat cell RNA spiked in. The sequenced sample was naive CD8+ T cells from blood, with Jurkat cell RNA spiked in. Subset meaning: FACS-sorted CD8+CD4-CCR7+CD45RA+ naive T cells. The J gene is TRBJ2-1, the V gene TRBV5-7, with D maybe TRBD2 (5 bases). TRBV5-7 is designated an ORF whose function remains uncertain. The CDR3 loop is CASSLKAGSYNEQFF. CDR3 nucleotides: TGTGCCAGCAGCTTGAAGGCGGGTTCCTACAATGAGCAGTTCTTC.